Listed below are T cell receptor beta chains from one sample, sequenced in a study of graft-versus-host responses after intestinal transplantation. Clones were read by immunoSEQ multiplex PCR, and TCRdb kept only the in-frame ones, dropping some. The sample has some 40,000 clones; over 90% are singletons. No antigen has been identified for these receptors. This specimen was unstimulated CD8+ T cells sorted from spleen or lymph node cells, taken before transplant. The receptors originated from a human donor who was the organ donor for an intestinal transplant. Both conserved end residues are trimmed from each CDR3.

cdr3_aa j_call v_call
ASSVWDSNTEAF TRBJ1-1 TRBV6-1
ASSYSTDQY TRBJ2-7 TRBV6-5
ASSDPLAGAPDTQY TRBJ2-3 TRBV2
ASSIGYRGLYTEAF TRBJ1-1 TRBV19
ASSVGNEQF TRBJ2-1 TRBV11-2
ASRTGTTYEQY TRBJ2-7 TRBV27
ASSLSPIGYEQY TRBJ2-7 TRBV28
ASRFQLATQIRTEAF TRBJ1-1 TRBV21-1
ASRQDREGGAFAGELF TRBJ2-2 TRBV2
ASSQDWAPHTEAF TRBJ1-1 TRBV14
ASSLWGQPNYGYT TRBJ1-2 TRBV28
ASRAGQGYEQY TRBJ2-7 TRBV10-1
ASSKVGTLYEQY TRBJ2-7 TRBV21-1
ASSPDGATEAF TRBJ1-1 TRBV19
ASSLDTYYEQY TRBJ2-7 TRBV7-3
ASSSRPPGDTEAF TRBJ1-1 TRBV7-3
ASRIGDHYNEQF TRBJ2-1 TRBV28
ASSQGSGRANEQY TRBJ2-7 TRBV4-2
ASSSWPWETQY TRBJ2-5 TRBV7-9
ASSSTGYHYGYT TRBJ1-2 TRBV28
ASSLSGTGGAREQY TRBJ2-7 TRBV27
ASSFLQNTEAF TRBJ1-1 TRBV27
ASSSGTSNNEQF TRBJ2-1 TRBV27
ASSWTGSSNQPQH TRBJ1-5 TRBV28
ASSQFGPSSSYEQY TRBJ2-7 TRBV4-2
ASSQVGVGDNSYEQY TRBJ2-7 TRBV4-2
ASKLSRGTEAF TRBJ1-1 TRBV4-1
ASSTPSAGRDNEQF TRBJ2-1 TRBV4-1
ASSPRPDSYEQY TRBJ2-7 TRBV5-4
ASSYRGLGEKLF TRBJ1-4 TRBV6-5
ASSSKKPGLAGVADTQY TRBJ2-3 TRBV7-8
ASSQDIPGRNTGELF TRBJ2-2 TRBV4-2
ASSLTGTDTQY TRBJ2-3 TRBV7-3
ASSSGNEQF TRBJ2-1 TRBV7-9
ASSQVGDLNTEAF TRBJ1-1 TRBV7-8
ASSLVTRDGSYEQY TRBJ2-7 TRBV7-9
AWSVPGGTFETQY TRBJ2-5 TRBV30
ASSTGRLQETQY TRBJ2-5 TRBV9
ASSPDSRGPDTQY TRBJ2-3 TRBV2
ASSPTSGGGTGELF TRBJ2-2 TRBV7-9
ASSLKQRAQETQY TRBJ2-5 TRBV11-2
ASSQEPSGRARSGELF TRBJ2-2 TRBV4-1
ASSMEGSPYNEQF TRBJ2-1 TRBV19
ASNPWGGADTQY TRBJ2-3 TRBV5-1
AWSGTGTEPYEQY TRBJ2-7 TRBV30
ASSQDGWGRGPHYGYT TRBJ1-2 TRBV4-3
ASSVAGGRDGETQY TRBJ2-5 TRBV9
AIWENPERGLFGYT TRBJ1-2 TRBV12-5
ASSLAPRYEQY TRBJ2-7 TRBV7-8
ASSLDAFEDEQF TRBJ2-1 TRBV7-7
ASSLAPQSSNEQF TRBJ2-1 TRBV13
ASSQYDSQNEQF TRBJ2-1 TRBV4-1
ASSYFGQDEKLF TRBJ1-4 TRBV6-5